Detailed here is one T cell receptor beta chain. The target antigen is unknown. CDR1 SGHVS and CDR2 FQNEAQ come from the germline V gene. The CDR3 is 14 amino acids. Trimming removed 2 bases from V and 1 base from J, with 8 bases in between. The protocol was immunoSEQ multiplex PCR, while the TCRdb copy is restricted to in-frame clones and leaves out a portion. There are over 15,000 clones in the sample; about nine tenths occur only once, and 5.5% to 7.5% lies in the top ten. This record comes from a study of lymphopenia after photon versus proton radiotherapy. General observations from the study: Post-nadir diversity loss with photons came from oligoclonal expansion, particularly CD8+ Temra cells.

Here the sequenced sample was peripheral blood, taken from a patient treated with photon-based radiotherapy. The rearrangement links TRBV7-8 to TRBJ1-1; D ambiguous. This clonotype was sampled from a man aged 55 to 70 with pancreatic cancer. The CDR3 coding sequence is TGTGCCAGCAGCTTACGAGAAGCGAACACTGAAGCTTTCTTT. It is translated as CASSLREANTEAFF.